The entry that follows covers one T cell receptor beta chain sequence. Its cognate antigen is unknown. In germline, CDR1 is KGHSH, CDR2 LQKENI. V shed 3 bases, J shed 5 bases, and the junction held 6 bases outside the gene matches. CDR3 length: 14 residues. This specimen belongs to a study of resident and recirculating memory T cells in vitiligo. Study as a whole: The samples were homogenized without cell sorting before genomic DNA extraction.

Notes on the study in general: Different lesions suggested infiltration by different T cell clones.

Libraries were prepared by immunoSEQ multiplex PCR; TCRdb keeps only in-frame clonotypes and omits some of them. The sample holds tens of thousands of clones, roughly 94% seen once. This TCR derives from a male donor with vitiligo. The chain is built from TRBV18 and TRBJ2-5; 7 bases fit TRBD2. Sequencing was carried out using blood. CDR3 sequence: CASSPAAGAETQYF. CDR3 bases: TGTGCCAGCTCACCGGCGGCGGGAGCTGAGACCCAGTACTTC. The full variable domain, rest sourced from reference TRBV18 and TRBJ2-5, is NAGVMQNPRHLVRRRGQEARLRCSPMKGHSHVYWYRQLPEEGLKFMVYLQKENIIDESGMPKERFSAEFPKEGPSILRIQQVVRGDSAAYFCASSPAAGAETQYFGPGTRLLVL.